A single sample is the source of the 28 T cell receptor beta chains below, sequenced in a study of control samples from healthy donors and cancer patients. The table came from immunoSEQ multiplex PCR; TCRdb's copy has only in-frame clones and leaves some out. The sample consists of about 92,000 clones, approximately 82% of them appearing once. The specimen was blood. The receptors originated from a woman in her sixties or seventies in good health.

This clone was observed a single time. The chain uses TRBV18 and TRBJ2-7, with a possible D match to TRBD1 (6 bases). V dropped 2 bases and J dropped 2 bases, with 10 bases sitting between them. In germline, CDR1 is KGHSH, CDR2 LQKENI. The CDR3 is 14 amino acids. The CDR3 nucleotides read TGTGCCAGCTCACCATACGCAGGGGCCTACGAGCAGTACTTC. Translation: CASSPYAGAYEQYF.

The J gene is TRBJ1-6, the V gene TRBV4-2; 7 bases are a match to TRBD1. The CDR3 runs to 14 residues. Germline V lookup: CDR1 LGHNA, CDR2 YNFKEQ. Trimming cost V 1 base and J 7 bases; bases outside gene matches: 1. The CDR3 DNA reads as TGTGCCAGCAGCCAAGCAGGGGGAAATTCACCCCTCCACTTT. Its protein is CASSQAGGNSPLHF.

The chain joins TRBV11-2 to TRBJ2-1; TRBD2 is a possible D gene (6 bases). This CDR3 is 15 amino acids long. Germline values: CDR1 SGHAT, CDR2 FQNNGV. V was trimmed by 2 bases and J by 8 bases, leaving 16 bases between them. The CDR3 nucleotides are TGTGCCAGCAGCTTAATGCGACTAGACGGGGATGAGCAGTTCTTC. It specifies CASSLMRLDGDEQFF.

The chain has TRBV2 and TRBJ2-7, with 8 nucleotides matching TRBD2. The trim removed 6 bases at V and 6 bases at J, leaving 10 bases unmatched. This CDR3 region has 14 residues. Germline V CDR1 and CDR2: SNHLY, FYNNEI. The CDR3, as DNA: TGTGCCAGCAGATCTACGGGAGGGCTCGCCGAGCAGTACTTC. Its translation: CASRSTGGLAEQYF.

The chain has TRBV6-5 and TRBJ2-1; the match to TRBD1 covers 9 bases. The CDR3 is 15 residues long. The V segment lost 9 bases and the J segment 7 bases; nucleotides outside the gene matches: 13. Germline CDR1 MNHEY, CDR2 SVGAGI. CDR3 sequence reads: CASRWDREVWNEQFF. The CDR3 DNA reads as TGTGCCAGTAGATGGGACAGGGAAGTTTGGAATGAGCAGTTCTTC.

This clone is deemed medium-sized. J is TRBJ1-2 and V is TRBV10-3; D remains ambiguous. V lost 0 bases, J lost 2 bases, and 7 bases lay in between. Germline CDR1 is ENHRY and CDR2 is SYGVKD. The CDR3 has 14 residues. DNA of the CDR3: TGTGCCATCAGTGAGTCGGCAGTAAACTATGGCTACACCTTC. Translated, it gives CAISESAVNYGYTF.

This chain uses TRBV6-5 with TRBJ1-6; the D is unclear. CDR1 and CDR2 from the germline V gene are MNHEY and SVGAGI. With 6 bases removed from V and 4 bases from J, the gap between germline ends came to 7 bases. This CDR3 region has 13 residues. In nucleotides, the CDR3 is TGTGCCAGCAGGGGTAGTTATAATTCACCCCTCCACTTT. Translated, it gives CASRGSYNSPLHF.

The chain recombines TRBV7-9 with TRBJ1-1; a possible D gene is TRBD1 (6 bases). This CDR3 comprises 15 residues. Between the trimmed V and J ends, which lost 3 bases and 5 bases, there was a span of 16 bases. CDR1 and CDR2 from the germline V gene are SEHNR and FQNEAQ (reference sequence). CDR3 sequence (DNA): TGTGCCAGCAGCTTTGGAGACAGGAGTGGGACTGAAGCTTTCTTT. This sequence encodes CASSFGDRSGTEAFF.

The chain carries TRBV28 and TRBJ1-2, with 9 nucleotides matching TRBD1. The V and J ends lost 5 bases and 4 bases, in that order; junction bases with no gene match: 8. The CDR3 is made up of 15 amino acids. Germline assignment: CDR1 MDHEN and CDR2 SYDVKM. CDR3 sequence (DNA): TGTGCCAGCAGTACCGGACAGGGGCAACTCTATGGCTACACCTTC. Translated: CASSTGQGQLYGYTF.

This chain connects TRBV4-1 to TRBJ1-2; D call uncertain. Germline CDR1 is MGHRA and CDR2 is YSYEKL. The CDR3 sequence is 15 residues long. The germline V and J ends were trimmed by 1 base and 8 bases, with 17 bases remaining between them. CDR3 sequence: CASSQVAAVSMGYTF. The CDR3 DNA is TGCGCCAGCAGCCAAGTGGCAGCCGTATCTATGGGCTACACCTTC.

The rearrangement joins TRBV3-1 (or the pseudogene TRBV3-2) to TRBJ2-7; no clear D gene. The germline CDR1 and CDR2 sequences are LGHDT and YNNKEL (reference sequence). This CDR3 has 13 residues. Trimming took off 3 bases at V and 5 bases at J, with 11 bases between the two ends. Written as DNA, the CDR3 is TGTGCCAGCAGCCAGGGGAATATCCACGAGCAGTACTTC. Encoded protein: CASSQGNIHEQYF.

In its sample, this clone was seen once. The J gene is TRBJ2-7, the V gene TRBV4-1; 7 positions match TRBD2. CDR3 length: 18 amino acids. In germline, CDR1 is MGHRA, CDR2 YSYEKL. The ends lost 4 bases at V and 4 bases at J; junction bases unmatched: 19. The CDR3 protein is CASSRNSGGSNDPYEQYF. The CDR3 bases are TGCGCCAGCAGCCGCAATTCGGGCGGGAGTAATGATCCGTACGAGCAGTACTTC.

V and J are TRBV28 and TRBJ1-1; D is possibly TRBD1 (5 bases). Trimming removed 7 bases at V and 0 bases at J, with 12 bases between. The CDR3 runs 14 residues. CDR1 MDHEN and CDR2 SYDVKM come from the germline V gene. The DNA of the CDR3 is TGTGCCAGCACTCTTGACAGTTTGAACACTGAAGCTTTCTTT. Its translation: CASTLDSLNTEAFF.

The chain has TRBV7-2 and TRBJ2-3, with 13 bases aligning to TRBD2. Germline trimming cut 6 bases from V and 6 bases from J; bases unmatched to any gene: 9. The CDR3 contains 16 residues. Germline V CDR1 and CDR2: SGHTA, FQGNSA. CDR3 protein: CASSTSGGAGSDTQYF. The CDR3 bases are TGTGCCAGCAGTACTAGCGGGGGGGCCGGTTCGGATACGCAGTATTTT.

This rearrangement joins TRBV28 to TRBJ1-2, with 7 positions matching TRBD1. The V and J ends lost 7 bases and 0 bases, in that order; junction bases with no gene match: 8. The CDR3 sequence is 15 residues long. Germline V gene sequence: CDR1 MDHEN, CDR2 SYDVKM. The CDR3 bases are TGTGCCAGCAAAGGGACAGCACCACCTAACTATGGCTACACCTTC. Its translation: CASKGTAPPNYGYTF.

The genes are TRBV27 and TRBJ2-7, with 9 bases matching TRBD1. Germline trimming cut 8 bases from V and 3 bases from J; bases unmatched to any gene: 5. CDR1 MNHEY and CDR2 SMNVEV come from the germline V gene (reference sequence). There are 13 residues in the CDR3. CDR3 DNA: TGTGCCAGCCTTCAGACAGGGGGCTACGAGCAGTACTTC. Translated, it gives CASLQTGGYEQYF.

This clone was found a few times. CDR3 in DNA: TGTGCCAGCAGCCCACAGACAGCAACTAATGAAAAACTGTTTTTT. Protein sequence: CASSPQTATNEKLFF. This chain connects TRBV7-9 to TRBJ1-4; D may be TRBD1 (5 bases). Trimming took 5 bases from V and 0 from J, leaving 10 bases between them. The length of the CDR3 is 15 residues. Germline lookup yields CDR1 SEHNR and CDR2 FQNEAQ (reference sequence).

The chain links TRBV3-1 (or the pseudogene TRBV3-2) to TRBJ2-1; 9 bases align to TRBD1. Trimming cost V 6 bases and J 6 bases; bases outside gene matches: 3. This CDR3 is built from 13 residues. From germline, CDR1 is LGHDT and CDR2 YNNKEL (reference sequence). CDR3 region: CASSSTGGNEQFF. CDR3 coding DNA: TGTGCCAGCAGTTCGACAGGGGGCAATGAGCAGTTCTTC.

This clone was detected ten times or more. J is TRBJ2-1 and V is TRBV5-1; tentatively, D is TRBD2 (6 bases). This CDR3 is built from 17 residues. Between the trimmed V and J ends, which lost 3 bases and 0 bases, there was a span of 16 bases. The germline CDR1 and CDR2 sequences are SGHRS and YFSETQ. CDR3 sequence reads: CASSSGVGGPSYNEQFF. CDR3 nucleotide sequence: TGCGCCAGCAGCTCGGGGGTGGGAGGCCCCTCCTACAATGAGCAGTTCTTC.

The chain has TRBV3-1 (or the pseudogene TRBV3-2) and TRBJ1-2, with 7 nucleotides matching TRBD1. V gave up 4 bases and J gave up 8 bases; unmatched junction bases: 7. This CDR3 is built from 13 residues. The germline gives CDR1 LGHDT, CDR2 YNNKEL (reference sequence). Here the CDR3 DNA reads TGTGCCAGCAGCCCGGGACAGATTCGCGGCTACACCTTC. Protein: CASSPGQIRGYTF.

This chain connects TRBV4-2 to TRBJ2-3; D gene unclear. V lost 3 bases, J lost 4 bases, and 8 bases lay in between. Germline values: CDR1 LGHNA, CDR2 YNFKEQ. This CDR3 contains 13 residues. The CDR3 DNA follows: TGTGCCAGCAGCCAGGAAAACGCAGATACGCAGTATTTT. It yields the protein CASSQENADTQYF.

The genes are TRBV2 and TRBJ2-3; 13 bases are shared with TRBD2. V shed 5 bases and J 6 bases; nucleotides not matched to a gene: 5. The germline CDR1 and CDR2 sequences are SNHLY and FYNNEI. CDR3 length: 15 residues. The CDR3 nucleotides are TGTGCCAGCAGTCCGGGACTAGCGGGACGGGATACGCAGTATTTT. Encoded protein: CASSPGLAGRDTQYF.

This chain connects TRBV7-9 to TRBJ1-3; D gene ambiguous. V lost 0 bases to trimming and J lost 0 bases, with 9 bases between them. CDR3 length: 16 residues. Germline CDR1 and CDR2: SEHNR and FQNEAQ (reference sequence). The CDR3 is CASSLAAPTSGNTIYF. The CDR3 region has the DNA TGTGCCAGCAGCTTAGCGGCCCCGACCTCTGGAAACACCATATATTTT.

The gene calls are TRBV11-2 and TRBJ2-1; possible D gene TRBD2, 6 bases. The germline V gene has CDR1 SGHAT and CDR2 FQNNGV. This CDR3 is built from 16 residues. V was cut by 1 base and J by 2 bases, with 12 bases left in between. In DNA, the CDR3 is TGTGCCAGCAGCTTAGCTGGTTCTAGCGCCTACAATGAGCAGTTCTTC. This encodes CASSLAGSSAYNEQFF.

V and J are TRBV18 and TRBJ2-1; 8 nucleotides line up with TRBD2. The germline V gene has CDR1 KGHSH and CDR2 LQKENI. This CDR3 comprises 15 residues. After removal of 5 bases from V and 2 bases from J, the junction contained 5 bases not matched to a gene. For the CDR3, the DNA is TGTGCCAGCTCATCCGGGACTAGTCCCTACAATGAGCAGTTCTTC. As protein: CASSSGTSPYNEQFF.

The rearrangement uses TRBV5-1 and TRBJ2-7; 11 positions agree with TRBD1. The germline V gene encodes CDR1 SGHRS and CDR2 YFSETQ. V gave up 1 base and J gave up 2 bases; unmatched junction bases: 2. This CDR3 contains 15 residues. DNA of the CDR3: TGCGCCAGCAGCTTGCTGGGACAGGGGGCCTACGAGCAGTACTTC. Its translation: CASSLLGQGAYEQYF.

The chain recombines TRBV13 with TRBJ1-1, with D perhaps matching TRBD1 (5 bases). The CDR3 covers 12 residues. CDR1 is PRHDT, CDR2 FYEKMQ, per germline (reference sequence). Trimming took 11 bases from V and 5 from J, leaving 15 bases between them. CDR3 sequence: CACHRFETEAFF. The CDR3 DNA reads as TGTGCCTGCCACAGGTTTGAGACTGAAGCTTTCTTT.

This chain joins TRBV10-3 and TRBJ2-7, with D perhaps matching TRBD2 (6 bases). Germline V gene sequence: CDR1 ENHRY, CDR2 SYGVKD. V was shortened by 6 bases and J by 0 bases, with 9 bases between the two germline ends. There are 13 residues in the CDR3. This chain's CDR3 is CAIRGTDSYEQYF. Here the CDR3 DNA reads TGTGCCATCAGAGGGACTGACTCCTACGAGCAGTACTTC.